The rows below give T cell receptor beta chains drawn from one sample of a study of blood T cell repertoires in COVID-19. TCRdb's table, derived via immunoSEQ multiplex PCR, lists solely in-frame clones and lacks some. The repertoire consists of tens of thousands of clones, with approximately 88% occurring once and the leading ten covering 5.9%. Sequenced material: peripheral blood. The receptors were sampled from a human donor in a cohort sampled during active COVID-19. Each CDR3 is given with its conserved first and last residue. A D gene is named only where the DNA matches it firmly. The size of a clone is reported for some rows only, either as once, few or many, or as a class for expanded clones.

v_call	clone_size	j_call	d_call	cdr3_nt	cdr3_aa
TRBV5-1	NA	TRBJ2-5	NA	TGCGCCAGCAGCTTGGCGGGGATAGGTGGGGAGACCCAGTACTTC	CASSLAGIGGETQYF
TRBV3-1/TRBV3-2	NA	TRBJ1-1	NA	TGTGCCAGCAGCCAAGAATTGGGGAGGAACACTGAAGCTTTCTTT	CASSQELGRNTEAFF
TRBV7-8	few	TRBJ1-6	NA	TGTGCCAGCAGCGCAGTACGGGGGGCAGGGAATTCACCCCTCCACTTT	CASSAVRGAGNSPLHF
TRBV6-5	NA	TRBJ2-2	NA	TGTGCCATCCTGAATCCAGGGTTGGGCGGGGAGCTGTTTTTT	CAILNPGLGGELFF
TRBV15	NA	TRBJ1-6	NA	TGTGCCACCAGCAGAGATTTGTTAGCGCGGGATAATTCACCCCTCCACTTT	CATSRDLLARDNSPLHF
TRBV29-1	NA	TRBJ1-1	NA	TGCAGCGTTGAAGAGCCCCGGGAAGCTTTCTTT	CSVEEPREAFF
TRBV27	NA	TRBJ2-7	NA	TGTGCCAGCAGCCTTAGCCACCACTACGAGCAGTACTTC	CASSLSHHYEQYF
TRBV28	once	TRBJ2-3	NA	TGTGCCAGCAAAGGCAGGGTCACAGATACGCAGTATTTT	CASKGRVTDTQYF
TRBV7-9	NA	TRBJ2-5	NA	NA	CASSSPDLGILAQYF
TRBV3-1/TRBV3-2	NA	TRBJ2-1	NA	TGTGCCAGCAGCCCCACTGCGGGGTCCTACAATGAGCAGTTCTTC	CASSPTAGSYNEQFF
TRBV5-5	NA	TRBJ2-5	TRBD1	TGTGCCAGCAGCCCGGGGACAGGAGGGCAAGAGACCCAGTACTTC	CASSPGTGGQETQYF
TRBV3-1/TRBV3-2	NA	TRBJ2-7	NA	TGTGCCAGCAGCCCCCCGGGGGGCGCCTACGAGCAGTACTTC	CASSPPGGAYEQYF
TRBV6-9	NA	TRBJ2-2	TRBD2	TGTGCCAGCAGTTATTGTCTAGCGGGGGAGATTCCCGCAACCAGTTGCGCCGGGGAGCTGTTTTTT	CASSYCLAGEIPATSCAGELFF
TRBV9	NA	TRBJ1-4	TRBD1	TGTGCCAGCAGCGTGGCGGACAGGGGGCAGTGGGAAAAACTGTTTTTT	CASSVADRGQWEKLFF
TRBV4-2	NA	TRBJ2-3	NA	TGTGCCAGCAGCCAAGATGGTGCCACTAGCACAGATACGCAGTATTTT	CASSQDGATSTDTQYF
TRBV27	NA	TRBJ2-5	NA	TGTGCCAGCAGTTCATCCTGGACACAACAAGAGACCCAGTACTTC	CASSSSWTQQETQYF
TRBV5-6	NA	TRBJ2-7	NA	TGTGCCAGCAGCTTGGACGGGAGCTCCTACGAGCAGTACTTC	CASSLDGSSYEQYF
TRBV12-3/TRBV12-4	NA	TRBJ2-5	NA	TGTGCCAGCAGCTGGGCCGTGGAGACCCAGTACTTC	CASSWAVETQYF
TRBV9	NA	TRBJ1-2	TRBD1	TGTGCCAGCAGCGGGGACAGGGGGCCGTATGGCTACACCTTC	CASSGDRGPYGYTF
TRBV12-1	NA	TRBJ2-7	NA	TGTGCCAGCAACCGCCCGCCTAGTCCAAGGGAGCAGTACTTC	CASNRPPSPREQYF
TRBV19	NA	TRBJ2-1	TRBD1	TGTGCCAGTAGTAGTGGACAGGCGAGGAACAATGAGCAGTTCTTC	CASSSGQARNNEQFF
TRBV9	NA	TRBJ2-5	TRBD2	TGTGCCAGTGCGCGGGGGGCCTCCCAAGAGACCCAGTACTTC	CASARGASQETQYF
TRBV29-1	once	TRBJ2-7	NA	TGCAGTGTGGACGGAGGAGGCTACGAGCAGTACTTC	CSVDGGGYEQYF
TRBV5-1	few	TRBJ2-7	TRBD2	TGCGCCAGCACCGAAGCGGGGGCAACCTACGAGCAGTACTTC	CASTEAGATYEQYF
TRBV18	NA	TRBJ2-1	NA	TGTGCCAGCTCACCTCCGGGACACCGGAGCTCCTACAATGAGCAGTTCTTC	CASSPPGHRSSYNEQFF
TRBV2	NA	TRBJ1-3	NA	TGTGCCAGCAGTGGGCGCGGGAGGGGTACCATATATTTT	CASSGRGRGTIYF
TRBV10-3	NA	TRBJ2-5	NA	TGTGCCATCAGTGGGACAGAGTACCAAGAGACCCAGTACTTC	CAISGTEYQETQYF
TRBV9	NA	TRBJ2-3	TRBD1	TGTGCCAGCAGCATAACACGGACAGGCCGCACAGATACGCAGTATTTT	CASSITRTGRTDTQYF